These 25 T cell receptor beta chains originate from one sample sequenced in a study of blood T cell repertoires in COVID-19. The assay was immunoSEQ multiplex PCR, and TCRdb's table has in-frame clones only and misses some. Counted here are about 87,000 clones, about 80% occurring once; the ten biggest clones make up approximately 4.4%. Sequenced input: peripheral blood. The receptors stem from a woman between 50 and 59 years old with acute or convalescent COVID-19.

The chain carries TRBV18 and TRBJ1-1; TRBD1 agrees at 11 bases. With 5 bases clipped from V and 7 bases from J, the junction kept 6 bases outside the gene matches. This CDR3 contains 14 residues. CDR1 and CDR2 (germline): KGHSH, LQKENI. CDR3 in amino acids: CASSTGTGGSEAFF. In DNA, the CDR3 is TGTGCCAGCTCAACCGGGACAGGGGGGAGTGAAGCTTTCTTT.

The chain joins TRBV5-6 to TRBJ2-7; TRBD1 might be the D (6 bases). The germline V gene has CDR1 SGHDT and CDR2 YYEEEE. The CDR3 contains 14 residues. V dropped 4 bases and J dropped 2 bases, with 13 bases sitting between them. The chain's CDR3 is CASSGQLNTYEQYF. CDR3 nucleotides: TGTGCCAGCAGCGGACAGCTGAACACCTACGAGCAGTACTTC.

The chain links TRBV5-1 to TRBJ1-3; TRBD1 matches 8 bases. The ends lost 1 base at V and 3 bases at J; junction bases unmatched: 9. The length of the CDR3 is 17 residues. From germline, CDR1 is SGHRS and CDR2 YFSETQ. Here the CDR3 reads CASSLRGQGAGGNTIYF. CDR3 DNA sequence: TGCGCCAGCAGCTTGCGAGGGCAGGGGGCCGGTGGAAACACCATATATTTT. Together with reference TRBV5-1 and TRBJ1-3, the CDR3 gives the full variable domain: KAGVTQTPRYLIKTRGQQVTLSCSPISGHRSVSWYQQTPGQGLQFLFEYFSETQRNKGNFPGRFSGRQFSNSRSEMNVSTLELGDSALYLCASSLRGQGAGGNTIYFGEGSWLTVV.

CDR3 bases: TGTGCCAGCAGCTTGGCCATGGGGCCAGAGACCCAGTACTTC. Translating it yields CASSLAMGPETQYF. The rearrangement uses TRBV5-6 and TRBJ2-5; D may be TRBD1 (5 bases). The V end lost 0 bases, the J end lost 4 bases, and 10 bases lay between the germline ends. From germline, CDR1 is SGHDT and CDR2 YYEEEE. This CDR3 spans 14 amino acids.

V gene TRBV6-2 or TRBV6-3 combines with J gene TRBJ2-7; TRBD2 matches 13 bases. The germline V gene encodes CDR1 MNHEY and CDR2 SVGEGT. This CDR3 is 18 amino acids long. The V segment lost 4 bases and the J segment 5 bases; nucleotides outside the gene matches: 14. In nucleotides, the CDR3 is TGTGCCAGCAGTTTCACTCGGACTAGCGGGGGCCCTCGGGACGAGCAGTACTTC. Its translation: CASSFTRTSGGPRDEQYF.

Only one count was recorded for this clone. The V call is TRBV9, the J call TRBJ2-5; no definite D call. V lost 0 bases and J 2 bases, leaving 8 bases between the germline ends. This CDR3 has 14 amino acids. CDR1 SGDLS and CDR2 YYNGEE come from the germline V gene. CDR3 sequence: CASSVGGRQETQYF. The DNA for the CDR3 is TGTGCCAGCAGCGTAGGAGGTCGGCAAGAGACCCAGTACTTC.

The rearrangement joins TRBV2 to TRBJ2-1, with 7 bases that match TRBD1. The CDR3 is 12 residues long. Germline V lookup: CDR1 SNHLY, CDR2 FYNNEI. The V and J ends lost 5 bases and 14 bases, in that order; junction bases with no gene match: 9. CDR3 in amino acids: CASSPRQGDKFF. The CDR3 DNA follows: TGTGCCAGCAGTCCCCGACAGGGAGATAAGTTCTTC.

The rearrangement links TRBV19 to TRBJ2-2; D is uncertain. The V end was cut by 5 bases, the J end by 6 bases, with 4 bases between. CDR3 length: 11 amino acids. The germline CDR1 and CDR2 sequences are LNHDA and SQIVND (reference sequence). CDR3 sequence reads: CASSRAGELFF. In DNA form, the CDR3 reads TGTGCCAGTAGTCGCGCCGGGGAGCTGTTTTTT.

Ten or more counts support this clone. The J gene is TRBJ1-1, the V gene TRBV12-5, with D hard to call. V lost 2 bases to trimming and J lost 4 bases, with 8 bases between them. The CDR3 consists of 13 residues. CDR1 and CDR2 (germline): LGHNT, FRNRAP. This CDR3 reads CASGLNRGTEAFF. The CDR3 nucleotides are TGTGCTAGTGGTTTGAACCGGGGCACTGAAGCTTTCTTT. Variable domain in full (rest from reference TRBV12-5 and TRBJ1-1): DARVTQTPRHKVTEMGQEVTMRCQPILGHNTVFWYRQTMMQGLELLAYFRNRAPLDDSGMPKDRFSAEMPDATLATLKIQPSEPRDSAVYFCASGLNRGTEAFFGQGTRLTVV.

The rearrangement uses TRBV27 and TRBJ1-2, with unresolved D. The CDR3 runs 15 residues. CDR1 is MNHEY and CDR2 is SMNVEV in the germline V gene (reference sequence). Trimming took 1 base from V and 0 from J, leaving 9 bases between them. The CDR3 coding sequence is TGTGCCAGCAGTTTATATGGGCACGCTAACTATGGCTACACCTTC. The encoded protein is CASSLYGHANYGYTF.

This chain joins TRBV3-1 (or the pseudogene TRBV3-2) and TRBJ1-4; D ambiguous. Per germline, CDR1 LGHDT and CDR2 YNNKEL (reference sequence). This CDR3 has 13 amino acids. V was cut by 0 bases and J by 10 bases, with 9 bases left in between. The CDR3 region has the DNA TGTGCCAGCAGCCAAGAACACAGCGGAAAACTGTTTTTT. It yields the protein CASSQEHSGKLFF.

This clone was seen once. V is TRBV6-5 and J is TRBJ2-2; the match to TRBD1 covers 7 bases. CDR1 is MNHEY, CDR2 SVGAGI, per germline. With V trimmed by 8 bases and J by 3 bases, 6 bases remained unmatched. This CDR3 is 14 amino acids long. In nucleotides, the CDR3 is TGTGCCAGCCTAGGGACAGTTTACACCGGGGAGCTGTTTTTT. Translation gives CASLGTVYTGELFF.

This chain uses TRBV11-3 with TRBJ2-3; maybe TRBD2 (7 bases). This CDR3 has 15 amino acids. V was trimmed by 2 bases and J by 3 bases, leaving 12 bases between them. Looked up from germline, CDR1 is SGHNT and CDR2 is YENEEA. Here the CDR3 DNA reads TGTGCCAGCAGCTTAACCGCGGGGGCTACAGATACGCAGTATTTT. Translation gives CASSLTAGATDTQYF.

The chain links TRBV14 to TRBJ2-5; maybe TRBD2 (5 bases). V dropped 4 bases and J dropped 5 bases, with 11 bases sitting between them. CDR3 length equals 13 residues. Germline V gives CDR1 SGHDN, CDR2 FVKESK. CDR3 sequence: CASSRGARETQYF. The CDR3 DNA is TGTGCCAGCAGCCGGGGAGCCAGGGAGACCCAGTACTTC.

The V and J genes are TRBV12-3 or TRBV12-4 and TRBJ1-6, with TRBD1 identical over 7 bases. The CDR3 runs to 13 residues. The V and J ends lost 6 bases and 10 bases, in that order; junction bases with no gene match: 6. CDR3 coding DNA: TGTGCCAGCAGGACAGGGTTAGGATCACCCCTCCACTTT. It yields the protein CASRTGLGSPLHF.

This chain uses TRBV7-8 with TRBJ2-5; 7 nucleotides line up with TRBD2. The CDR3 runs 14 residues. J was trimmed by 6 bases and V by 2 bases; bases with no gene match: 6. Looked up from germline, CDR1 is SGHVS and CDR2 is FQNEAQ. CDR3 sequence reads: CASSLMQTSQTQYF. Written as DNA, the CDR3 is TGTGCCAGCAGCTTAATGCAGACTAGCCAGACCCAGTACTTC. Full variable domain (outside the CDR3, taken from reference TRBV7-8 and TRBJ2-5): GAGVSQSPRYKVAKRGQDVALRCDPISGHVSLFWYQQALGQGPEFLTYFQNEAQLDKSGLPSDRFFAERPEGSVSTLKIQRTQQEDSAVYLCASSLMQTSQTQYFGPGTRLLVL.

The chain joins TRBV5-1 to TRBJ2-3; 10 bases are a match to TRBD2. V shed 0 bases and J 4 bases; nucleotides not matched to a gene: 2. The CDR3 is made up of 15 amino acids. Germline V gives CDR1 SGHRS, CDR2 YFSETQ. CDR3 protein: CASSLVSGGSDTQYF. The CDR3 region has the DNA TGCGCCAGCAGCTTGGTTAGCGGGGGGTCAGATACGCAGTATTTT.

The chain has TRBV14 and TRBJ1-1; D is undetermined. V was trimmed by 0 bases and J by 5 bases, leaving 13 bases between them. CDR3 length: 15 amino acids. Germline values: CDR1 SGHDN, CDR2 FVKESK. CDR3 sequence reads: CASSQDRGVWTEAFF. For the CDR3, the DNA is TGTGCCAGCAGCCAAGATCGGGGTGTTTGGACTGAAGCTTTCTTT.

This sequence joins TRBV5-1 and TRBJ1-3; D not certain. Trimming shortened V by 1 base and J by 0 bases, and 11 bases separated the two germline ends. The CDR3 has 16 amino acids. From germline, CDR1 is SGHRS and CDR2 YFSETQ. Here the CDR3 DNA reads TGCGCCAGCAGCTTGTCGCTCCCCGGCTCTGGAAACACCATATATTTT. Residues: CASSLSLPGSGNTIYF.

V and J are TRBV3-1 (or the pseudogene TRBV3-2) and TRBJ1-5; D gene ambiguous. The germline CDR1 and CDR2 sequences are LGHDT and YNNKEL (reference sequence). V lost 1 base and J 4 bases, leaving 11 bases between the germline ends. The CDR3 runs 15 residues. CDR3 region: CASSQGPGTNQPQHF. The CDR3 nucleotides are TGTGCCAGCAGCCAAGGGCCAGGCACAAATCAGCCCCAGCATTTT.

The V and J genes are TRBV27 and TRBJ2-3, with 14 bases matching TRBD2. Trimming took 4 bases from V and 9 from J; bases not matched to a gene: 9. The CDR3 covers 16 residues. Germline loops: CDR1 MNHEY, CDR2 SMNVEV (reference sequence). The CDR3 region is CASSSWGLAGDFTQYF. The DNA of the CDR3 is TGTGCCAGCAGTTCCTGGGGACTAGCGGGAGATTTCACGCAGTATTTT.

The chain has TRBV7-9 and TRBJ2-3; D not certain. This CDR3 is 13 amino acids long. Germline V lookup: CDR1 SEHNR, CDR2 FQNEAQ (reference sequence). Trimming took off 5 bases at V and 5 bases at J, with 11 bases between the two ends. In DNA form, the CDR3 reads TGTGCCAGCAGCCCCGAAGTCAGAGATACGCAGTATTTT. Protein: CASSPEVRDTQYF.

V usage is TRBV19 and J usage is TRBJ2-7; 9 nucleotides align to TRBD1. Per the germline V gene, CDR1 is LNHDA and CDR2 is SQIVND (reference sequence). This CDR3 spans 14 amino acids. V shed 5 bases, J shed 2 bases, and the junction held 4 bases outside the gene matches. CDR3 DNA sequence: TGTGCCAGTAGTGTCGACAGGGGGACCTACGAGCAGTACTTC. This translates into CASSVDRGTYEQYF.

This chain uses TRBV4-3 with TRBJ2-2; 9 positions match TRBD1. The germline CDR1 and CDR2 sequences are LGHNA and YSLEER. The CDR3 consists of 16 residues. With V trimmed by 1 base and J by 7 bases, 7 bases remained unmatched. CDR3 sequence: CASSQATGGYGGELFF. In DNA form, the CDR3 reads TGCGCCAGCAGCCAAGCAACAGGGGGCTATGGCGGGGAGCTGTTTTTT.

CDR3 loop: CASSVQGAPYEQYF. In DNA form, the CDR3 reads TGTGCCAGTAGTGTCCAGGGTGCGCCCTACGAGCAGTACTTC. The rearrangement links TRBV19 to TRBJ2-7, with D tentatively TRBD1 (5 bases). CDR3 length: 14 amino acids. Germline CDR1 LNHDA, CDR2 SQIVND (reference sequence). V was cut by 5 bases and J by 2 bases, with 13 bases left in between.